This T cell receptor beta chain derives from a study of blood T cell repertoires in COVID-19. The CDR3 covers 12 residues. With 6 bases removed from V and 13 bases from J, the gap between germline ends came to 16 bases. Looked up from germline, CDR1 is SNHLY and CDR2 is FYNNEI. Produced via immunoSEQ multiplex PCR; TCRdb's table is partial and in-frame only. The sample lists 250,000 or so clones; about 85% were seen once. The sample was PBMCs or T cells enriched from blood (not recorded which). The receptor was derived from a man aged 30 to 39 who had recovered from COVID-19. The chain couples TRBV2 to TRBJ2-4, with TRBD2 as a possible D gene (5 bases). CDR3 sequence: CASSIKGDLQYF. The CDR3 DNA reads TGTGCCAGCAGCATCAAGGGAGACTTGCAGTACTTC.